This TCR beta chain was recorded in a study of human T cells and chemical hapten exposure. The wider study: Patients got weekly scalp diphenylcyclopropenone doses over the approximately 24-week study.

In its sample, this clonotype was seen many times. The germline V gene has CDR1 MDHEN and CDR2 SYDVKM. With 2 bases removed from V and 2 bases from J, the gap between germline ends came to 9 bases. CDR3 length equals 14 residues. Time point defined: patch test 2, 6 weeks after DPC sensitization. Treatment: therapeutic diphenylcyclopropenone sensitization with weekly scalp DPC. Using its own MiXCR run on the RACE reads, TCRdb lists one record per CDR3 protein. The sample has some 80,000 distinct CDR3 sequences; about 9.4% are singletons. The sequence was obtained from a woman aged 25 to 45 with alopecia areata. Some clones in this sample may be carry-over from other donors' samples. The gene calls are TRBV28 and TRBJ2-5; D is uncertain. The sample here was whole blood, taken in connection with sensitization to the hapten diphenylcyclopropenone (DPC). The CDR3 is CASSLTPIQETQYF. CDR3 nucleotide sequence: TGTGCCAGCAGTTTAACGCCTATTCAAGAGACCCAGTACTTC.